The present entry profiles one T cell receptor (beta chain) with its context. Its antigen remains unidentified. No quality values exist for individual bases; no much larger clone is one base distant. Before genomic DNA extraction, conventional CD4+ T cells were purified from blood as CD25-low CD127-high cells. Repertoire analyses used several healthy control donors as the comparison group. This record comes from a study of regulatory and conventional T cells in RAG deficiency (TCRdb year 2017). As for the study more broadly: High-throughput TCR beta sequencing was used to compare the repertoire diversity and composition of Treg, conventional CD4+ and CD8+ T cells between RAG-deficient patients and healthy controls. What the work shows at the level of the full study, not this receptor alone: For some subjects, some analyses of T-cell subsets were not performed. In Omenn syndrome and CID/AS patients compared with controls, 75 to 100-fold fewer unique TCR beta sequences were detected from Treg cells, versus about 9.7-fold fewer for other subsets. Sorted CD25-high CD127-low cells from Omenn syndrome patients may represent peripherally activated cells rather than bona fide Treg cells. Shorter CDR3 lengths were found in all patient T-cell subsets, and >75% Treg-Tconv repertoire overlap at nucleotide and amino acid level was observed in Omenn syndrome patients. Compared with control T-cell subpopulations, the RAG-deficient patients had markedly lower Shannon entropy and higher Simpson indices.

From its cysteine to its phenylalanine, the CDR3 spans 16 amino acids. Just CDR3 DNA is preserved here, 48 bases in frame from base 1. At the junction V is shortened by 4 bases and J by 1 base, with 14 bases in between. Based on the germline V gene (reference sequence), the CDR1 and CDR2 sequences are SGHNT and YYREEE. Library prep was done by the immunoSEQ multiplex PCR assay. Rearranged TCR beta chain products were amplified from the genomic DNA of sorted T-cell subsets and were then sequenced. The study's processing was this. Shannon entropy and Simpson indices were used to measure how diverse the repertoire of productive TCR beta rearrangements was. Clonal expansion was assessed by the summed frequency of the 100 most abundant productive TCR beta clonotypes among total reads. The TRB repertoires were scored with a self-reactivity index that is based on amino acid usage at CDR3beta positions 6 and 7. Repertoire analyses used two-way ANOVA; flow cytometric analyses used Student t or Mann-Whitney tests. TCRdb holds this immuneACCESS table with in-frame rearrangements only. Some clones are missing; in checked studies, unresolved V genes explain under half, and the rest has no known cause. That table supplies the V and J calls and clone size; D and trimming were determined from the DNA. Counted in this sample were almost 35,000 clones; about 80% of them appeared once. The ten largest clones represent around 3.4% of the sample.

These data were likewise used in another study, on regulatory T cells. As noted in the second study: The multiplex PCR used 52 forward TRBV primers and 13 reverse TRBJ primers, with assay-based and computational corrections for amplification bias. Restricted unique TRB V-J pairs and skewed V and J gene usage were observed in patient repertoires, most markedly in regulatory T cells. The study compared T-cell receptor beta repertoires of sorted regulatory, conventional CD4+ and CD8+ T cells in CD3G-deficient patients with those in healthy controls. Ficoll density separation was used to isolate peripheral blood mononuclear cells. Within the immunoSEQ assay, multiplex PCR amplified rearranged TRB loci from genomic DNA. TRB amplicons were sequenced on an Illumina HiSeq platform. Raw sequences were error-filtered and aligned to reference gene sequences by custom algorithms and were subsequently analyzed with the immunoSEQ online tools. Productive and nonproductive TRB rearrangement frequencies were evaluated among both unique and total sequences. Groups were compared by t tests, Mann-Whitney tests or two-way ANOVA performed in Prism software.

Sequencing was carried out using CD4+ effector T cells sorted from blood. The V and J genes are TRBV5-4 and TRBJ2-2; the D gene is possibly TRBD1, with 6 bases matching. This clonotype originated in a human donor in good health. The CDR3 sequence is CASSPASTGNTGELFF. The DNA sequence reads TGTGCCAGCAGCCCTGCGTCGACAGGGAACACCGGGGAGCTGTTTTTT.